Each of the 10 T cell receptor beta chains below was sequenced from the same sample in a study of cytomegalovirus exposure and HLA in healthy donors. The study ran its PCR with 60 Vbeta and 13 Jbeta primers. Assay used: immunoSEQ multiplex PCR; TCRdb lists only in-frame clones, some missing. Of around 130,000 clones detected, 70% to 90% appear once; the ten largest clones hold about 1.8%. What was sequenced was PBMCs. Receptor source: a middle-aged man in good health and CMV-seronegative.

This clone appeared a single time. This rearrangement joins TRBV29-1 to TRBJ1-4; perhaps TRBD1 as D (6 bases). The CDR3 sequence is 13 residues long. Trimming pared 7 bases from V and 5 bases from J, leaving 14 bases between. The germline gives CDR1 SQVTM, CDR2 ANQGSEA. The CDR3 is CSAPTGTNEKLFF. The CDR3 nucleotides read TGCAGCGCCCCGACAGGAACGAATGAAAAACTGTTTTTT.

V is TRBV7-6 and J is TRBJ2-3; D is unresolved. Germline loops: CDR1 SGHVS, CDR2 FNYEAQ. The CDR3 loop spans 15 amino acids. The V and J ends lost 2 bases and 1 base respectively, with 10 bases between them. The CDR3 protein is CASSLKSTRTDTQYF. CDR3 nucleotides: TGTGCCAGCAGCTTAAAATCGACTCGCACAGATACGCAGTATTTT.

The gene calls are TRBV5-1 and TRBJ2-4; 7 positions match TRBD1. CDR1 and CDR2 (germline): SGHRS, YFSETQ. Trimming at V came to 1 base and at J to 1 base, leaving 2 bases not matched to a gene. The CDR3 has 15 residues. CDR3 sequence (DNA): TGCGCCAGCAGCTTGACACAGGGGGCCAAAAACATTCAGTACTTC. Its protein is CASSLTQGAKNIQYF.

The V gene is TRBV7-9, the J gene TRBJ1-4; 9 bases line up with TRBD1. This CDR3 has 19 residues. Germline CDR1 and CDR2: SEHNR and FQNEAQ (reference sequence). V shed 2 bases and J 2 bases; nucleotides not matched to a gene: 12. The CDR3 DNA is TGTGCCAGCAGCTTATCACACCCGGGACAGGGTACCACTAATGAAAAACTGTTTTTT. It codes for CASSLSHPGQGTTNEKLFF.

This clone was seen a single time. The CDR3 DNA sequence: TGTGCCAGCAGTCTCGGCGGGTCAAACTATGGCTACACCTTC. Residues: CASSLGGSNYGYTF. The chain couples TRBV28 to TRBJ1-2; D unclear. The CDR3 is 14 residues long. Trimming shortened V by 5 bases and J by 2 bases, and 12 bases separated the two germline ends. Germline V gene data show CDR1 as MDHEN and CDR2 as SYDVKM.

The gene calls are TRBV27 and TRBJ1-5; 8 positions match TRBD1. CDR3 length: 17 residues. The germline CDR1 and CDR2 sequences are MNHEY and SMNVEV (reference sequence). Trimming took 5 bases from V and 3 from J; bases not matched to a gene: 12. Written as DNA, the CDR3 is TGTGCCAGCAGTCCAGGGACAGGCAAACCACTCAATCAGCCCCAGCATTTT. Translating it yields CASSPGTGKPLNQPQHF.

The rearrangement uses TRBV29-1 and TRBJ2-5; 7 bases are a match to TRBD2. V lost 4 bases and J lost 4; bases outside the gene matches: 3. The CDR3 extends over 12 amino acids. Germline CDR1 is SQVTM and CDR2 is ANQGSEA. CDR3 loop: CSVVRGGETQYF. CDR3 bases: TGCAGCGTTGTTCGCGGGGGAGAGACCCAGTACTTC.

This rearrangement joins TRBV11-2 to TRBJ1-1; TRBD1 aligns across 12 bases. This CDR3 region has 19 residues. Germline lookup yields CDR1 SGHAT and CDR2 FQNNGV. V shed 5 bases and J 3 bases; nucleotides not matched to a gene: 16. CDR3: CASSPQRRDRGLRDTEAFF. CDR3 in DNA: TGTGCCAGCAGCCCGCAGAGAAGGGACAGGGGGCTCAGAGACACTGAAGCTTTCTTT.

This clone has a single count. The chain joins TRBV5-6 to TRBJ2-4, with D possibly matching TRBD2 (6 bases). V lost 3 bases and J lost 1, with 14 bases in between. CDR1 and CDR2 (germline): SGHDT, YYEEEE. The CDR3 is 16 residues long. CDR3 in DNA: TGTGCCAGCAGCTGGGGTCCGGGAGTCGCCAAAAACATTCAGTACTTC. Translating it yields CASSWGPGVAKNIQYF.

The rearrangement joins TRBV12-5 to TRBJ1-2; D uncertain. V was pared by 3 bases and J by 7 bases, with 12 bases between. CDR3 length: 13 residues. Germline CDR1 is LGHNT and CDR2 is FRNRAP. This CDR3 reads CASGFGGSRGYTF. CDR3 nucleotide sequence: TGTGCTAGTGGTTTCGGAGGGAGTCGTGGCTACACCTTC. Complete variable domain (other parts from reference TRBV12-5 and TRBJ1-2): DARVTQTPRHKVTEMGQEVTMRCQPILGHNTVFWYRQTMMQGLELLAYFRNRAPLDDSGMPKDRFSAEMPDATLATLKIQPSEPRDSAVYFCASGFGGSRGYTFGSGTRLTVV.